This T cell receptor (beta chain) was retrieved from a study of blood T cell repertoires in COVID-19. Study at large: There were acute and convalescent COVID-19 samples, and they came from the United States, Italy and Spain.

Repertoires were generated with immunoSEQ multiplex PCR, while TCRdb's copy carries only in-frame clones and drops some. The sample has 150,000 to 200,000 clones; about 86% are singletons. Germline values: CDR1 SGHRS, CDR2 YFSETQ. V was pared by 7 bases and J by 4 bases, with 21 bases between. The CDR3 consists of 16 residues. The chain links TRBV5-1 to TRBJ2-1; the D gene is possibly TRBD2 (5 bases). This clonotype was obtained from a woman in her 70s with COVID-19, enrolled during active disease. Sequences were obtained from peripheral blood. The CDR3 DNA reads TGCGCCAGCTCTTCGGGGTCGTTATGGGGTTACAATGAGCAGTTCTTC. Translation gives CASSSGSLWGYNEQFF.